This TCR beta chain came from a study of T-cell reconstitution after alpha-beta-depleted transplantation in children. It was with unique molecular identifiers that the TCRbeta library was prepared. MiXCR was run by TCRdb on the PCR reads, yielding one entry per CDR3 protein. Here the sample spans roughly 310,000 distinct CDR3 sequences, roughly 25% being singletons. This CDR3 region has 17 residues. J was trimmed by 9 bases and V by 0 bases; bases with no gene match: 12. Germline V gene sequence: CDR1 SGHDT, CDR2 YYEEEE. The clonotype comes from a male patient aged 5 to 17 who had a stem cell transplant for acute lymphoblastic leukemia, so the T cells may come from the graft donor. The input for sequencing was PBMCs, mostly from graft donor cells, taken 180 days after TCRalphabeta/CD19-depleted stem cell transplant. The chain has TRBV5-6 and TRBJ2-7; 13 nucleotides agree with TRBD2. The CDR3 region is CASSLEMAGLAGQGQYF. The CDR3 DNA reads TGTGCCAGCAGCTTGGAAATGGCGGGACTAGCGGGACAGGGGCAGTACTTC. Combining the CDR3 with reference TRBV5-6 and TRBJ2-7 gives the whole variable domain DAGVTQSPTHLIKTRGQQVTLRCSPKSGHDTVSWYQQALGQGPQFIFQYYEEEERQRGNFPDRFSGHQFPNYSSELNVNALLLGDSALYLCASSLEMAGLAGQGQYFGPGTRLTVT.